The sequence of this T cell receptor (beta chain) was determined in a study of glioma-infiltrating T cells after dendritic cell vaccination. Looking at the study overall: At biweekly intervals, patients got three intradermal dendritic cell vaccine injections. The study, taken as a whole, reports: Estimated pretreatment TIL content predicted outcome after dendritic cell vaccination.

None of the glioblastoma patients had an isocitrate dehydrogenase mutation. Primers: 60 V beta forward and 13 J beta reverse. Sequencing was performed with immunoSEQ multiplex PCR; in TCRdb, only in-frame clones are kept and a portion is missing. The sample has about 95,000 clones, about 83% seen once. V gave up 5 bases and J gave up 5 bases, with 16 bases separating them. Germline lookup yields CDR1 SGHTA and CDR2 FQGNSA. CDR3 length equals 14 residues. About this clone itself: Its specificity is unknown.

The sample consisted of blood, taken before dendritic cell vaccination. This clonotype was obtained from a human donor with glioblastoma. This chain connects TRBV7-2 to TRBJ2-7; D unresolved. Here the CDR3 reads CASSVSIWIHEQYF. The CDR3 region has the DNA TGTGCCAGCAGCGTTAGCATATGGATCCACGAGCAGTACTTC.